The present T cell receptor (beta chain) was sequenced within a study of blood T cell repertoires in COVID-19 (dated by TCRdb to the early 2020s). Background on the whole study: The collaborator samples originated in the United States, Italy and Spain and spanned the acute and convalescent phases of COVID-19. The prospective study material was composed of cDNA or gDNA derived from T cells, B-cell-depleted T cells, or PBMCs. Deeply sampled blood TCRbeta repertoires from subjects exposed to, actively infected with, or recovered from COVID-19 were included in the dataset. A freely available public database, intended as a resource for researchers studying the immune response to SARS-CoV-2, is where the repertoires were released. The samples were drawn from the first 160 participants of the ongoing ImmuneRACE study and from 950 to 1,500 subjects provided by 6 global collaborators. A de-identified subject ID, COVID-19 status, age in years and sex were almost always included in the sample metadata. Where HLA class I and class II types were available, the types were taken from metadata supplied by the sample provider, not from assay-based typing.

The immunoSEQ Assay, a bias-controlled multiplex PCR, was used to amplify TCRbeta CDR3 regions from genomic DNA. The source study handled its data this way. The number of nucleated cells in each sample was estimated by amplification of reference gene primers within the assay. To quantify the absolute abundance of each unique TCRbeta CDR3 rearrangement, sequence reads were collapsed and filtered. For each sample, productive Simpson clonality was calculated as the square root of Simpson's diversity index across productive rearrangements. Not all clones reach the TCRdb copy of this immuneACCESS table, which keeps in-frame sequences only. Checked studies attribute under half of the gap to unresolved V genes and leave the rest unexplained. Clone size and the V and J calls come from that table; the DNA yielded D and trimming. Across this sample there are fewer than 120,000 clones, with roughly 91% seen only once. Roughly 3.3% of the sample is held by the ten biggest clonotypes.

Study-level results and caveats: The quantity of clinical and demographic metadata differed by source and by participant and was supplied without curation.

About this clone: The target of this receptor is not known. Per-base qualities were not stored, and no clone one base away is much larger.

Reading from cysteine to phenylalanine, the CDR3 counts 15 amino acids. Only the CDR3 region is kept as DNA, spanning 45 bases read in frame from base 1. Trimming removed 9 bases from V and 2 bases from J, leaving 16 bases between the germline ends. The germline V gene (reference sequence) gives CDR1 as MNHEY and CDR2 as SMNVEV. Collaborating institutions collected whole blood in K2EDTA tubes following their own protocols. For TCRbeta analysis, collaborators shipped samples as frozen whole blood, isolated PBMCs, or DNA extracted from either of those sample types. The source is a woman aged 45 to 65 with acute or convalescent COVID-19. The chain links TRBV27 with TRBJ1-4; the D region possibly corresponds to TRBD1 (6 bases align). The sequenced sample consisted of peripheral blood. The CDR3 protein is CASSGGAGTNEKLFF. The DNA sequence follows: TGTGCCAGTTCGGGGGGCGCGGGGACTAATGAAAAACTGTTTTTT.